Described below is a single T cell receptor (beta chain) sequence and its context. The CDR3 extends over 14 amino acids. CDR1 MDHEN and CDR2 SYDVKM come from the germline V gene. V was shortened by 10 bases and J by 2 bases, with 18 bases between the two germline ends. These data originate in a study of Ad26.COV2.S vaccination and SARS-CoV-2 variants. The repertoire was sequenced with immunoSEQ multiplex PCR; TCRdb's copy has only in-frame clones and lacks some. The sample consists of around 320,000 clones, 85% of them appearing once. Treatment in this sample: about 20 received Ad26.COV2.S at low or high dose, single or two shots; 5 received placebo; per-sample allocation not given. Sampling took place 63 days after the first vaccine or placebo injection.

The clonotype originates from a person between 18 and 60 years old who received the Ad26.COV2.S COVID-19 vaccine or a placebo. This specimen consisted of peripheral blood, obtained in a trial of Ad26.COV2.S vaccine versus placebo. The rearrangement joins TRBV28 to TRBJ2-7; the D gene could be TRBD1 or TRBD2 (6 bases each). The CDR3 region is CATTRGHPTYEQYF. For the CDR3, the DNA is TGTGCCACAACCCGGGGGCATCCCACCTACGAGCAGTACTTC. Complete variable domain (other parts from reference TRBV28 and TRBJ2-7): DVKVTQSSRYLVKRTGEKVFLECVQDMDHENMFWYRQDPGLGLRLIYFSYDVKMKEKGDIPEGYSVSREKKERFSLILESASTNQTSMYLCATTRGHPTYEQYFGPGTRLTVT.